The present entry profiles one T cell receptor (beta chain) with its context. This CDR3 region has 14 residues. Germline V gene data show CDR1 as SGHTA and CDR2 as FQGNSA. V was clipped by 5 bases and J by 5 bases, with 15 bases between them. Only in-frame clones appear in the TCRdb table, and some are missing; sequencing was by immunoSEQ multiplex PCR. The data hold some 54,000 clones, with about 91% observed a single time. This sample was included in a study of blood T cell repertoires in COVID-19. Study overall: T cells, B-cell-depleted T cells, or PBMCs provided the cDNA or gDNA that served as material.

Source material: peripheral blood. The chain is built from TRBV7-2 and TRBJ2-5, with D maybe TRBD2 (6 bases). The sequence was collected from a man in his 60s with acute or convalescent COVID-19. The CDR3 DNA follows: TGTGCCAGCAGCCTGGACTATGGGAAGGAGACCCAGTACTTC. Translated, it gives CASSLDYGKETQYF.